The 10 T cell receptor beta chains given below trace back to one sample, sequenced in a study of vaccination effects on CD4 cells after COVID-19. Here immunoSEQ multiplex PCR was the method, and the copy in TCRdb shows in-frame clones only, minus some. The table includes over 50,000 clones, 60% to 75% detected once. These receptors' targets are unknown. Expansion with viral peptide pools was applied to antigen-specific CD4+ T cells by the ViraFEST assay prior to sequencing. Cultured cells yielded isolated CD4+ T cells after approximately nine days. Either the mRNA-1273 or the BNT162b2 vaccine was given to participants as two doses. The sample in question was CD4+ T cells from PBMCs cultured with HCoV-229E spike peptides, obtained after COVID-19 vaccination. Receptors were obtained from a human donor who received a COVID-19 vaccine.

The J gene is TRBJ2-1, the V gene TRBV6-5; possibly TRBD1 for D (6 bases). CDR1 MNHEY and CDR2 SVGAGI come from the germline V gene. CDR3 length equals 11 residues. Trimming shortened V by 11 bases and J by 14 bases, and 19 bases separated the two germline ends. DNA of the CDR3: TGTGCCGGCCGAGTAGGGACACAGGAGTTCTTC. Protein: CAGRVGTQEFF.

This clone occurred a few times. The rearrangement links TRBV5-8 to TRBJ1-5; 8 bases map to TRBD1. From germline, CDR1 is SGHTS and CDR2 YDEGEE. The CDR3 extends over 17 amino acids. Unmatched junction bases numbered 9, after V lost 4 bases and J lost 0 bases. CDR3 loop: CASSRGQVPDSNQPQHF. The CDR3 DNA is TGTGCCAGCAGCCGGGGACAGGTCCCGGATAGCAATCAGCCCCAGCATTTT. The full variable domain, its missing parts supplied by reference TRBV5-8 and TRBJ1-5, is EAGVTQSPTHLIKTRGQQATLRCSPISGHTSVYWYQQALGLGLQFLLWYDEGEERNRGNFPPRFSGRQFPNYSSELNVNALELEDSALYLCASSRGQVPDSNQPQHFGDGTRLSIL.

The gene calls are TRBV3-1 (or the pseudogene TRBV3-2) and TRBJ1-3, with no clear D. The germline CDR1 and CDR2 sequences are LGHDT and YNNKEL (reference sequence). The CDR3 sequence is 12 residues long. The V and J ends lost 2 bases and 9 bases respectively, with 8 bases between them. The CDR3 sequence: CASSQNGITIYF. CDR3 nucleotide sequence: TGTGCCAGCAGCCAAAACGGGATCACCATATATTTT.

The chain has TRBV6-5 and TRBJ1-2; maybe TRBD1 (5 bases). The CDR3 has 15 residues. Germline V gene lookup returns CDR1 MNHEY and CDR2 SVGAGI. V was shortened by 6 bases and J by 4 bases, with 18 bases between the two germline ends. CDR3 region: CASSRYLTGSYGYTF. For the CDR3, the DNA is TGTGCCAGCAGCCGCTATCTTACAGGTTCCTATGGCTACACCTTC.

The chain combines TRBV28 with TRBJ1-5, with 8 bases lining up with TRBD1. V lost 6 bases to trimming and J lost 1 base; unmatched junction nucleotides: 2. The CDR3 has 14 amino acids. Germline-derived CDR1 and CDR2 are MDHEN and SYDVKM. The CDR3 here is CASSNRGSNQPQHF. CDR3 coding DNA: TGTGCCAGCAGCAACAGGGGGAGCAATCAGCCCCAGCATTTT.

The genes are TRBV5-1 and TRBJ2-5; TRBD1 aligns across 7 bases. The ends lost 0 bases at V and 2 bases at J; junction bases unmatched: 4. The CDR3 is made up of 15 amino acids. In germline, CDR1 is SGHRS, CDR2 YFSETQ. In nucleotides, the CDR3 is TGCGCCAGCAGCTTGGCTGGACAGGCTCAAGAGACCCAGTACTTC. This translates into CASSLAGQAQETQYF.

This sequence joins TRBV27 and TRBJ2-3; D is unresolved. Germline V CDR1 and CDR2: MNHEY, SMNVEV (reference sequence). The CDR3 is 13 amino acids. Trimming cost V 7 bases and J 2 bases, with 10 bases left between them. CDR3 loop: CASTLTLTDTQYF. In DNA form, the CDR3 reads TGTGCCAGCACGTTGACCCTCACAGATACGCAGTATTTT.

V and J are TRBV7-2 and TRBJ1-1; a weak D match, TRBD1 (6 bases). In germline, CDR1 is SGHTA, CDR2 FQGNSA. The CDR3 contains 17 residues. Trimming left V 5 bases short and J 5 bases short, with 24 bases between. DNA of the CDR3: TGTGCCAGCAGCGCCGATCGCGGAAGGGCCCAGGGGACTGAAGCTTTCTTT. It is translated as CASSADRGRAQGTEAFF.

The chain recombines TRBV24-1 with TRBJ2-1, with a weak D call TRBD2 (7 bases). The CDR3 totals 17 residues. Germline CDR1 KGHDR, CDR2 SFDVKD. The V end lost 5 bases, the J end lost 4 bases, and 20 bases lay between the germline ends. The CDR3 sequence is CATSGVGGGMMYNEQFF. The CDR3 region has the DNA TGTGCCACCAGTGGAGTTGGCGGGGGCATGATGTACAATGAGCAGTTCTTC.

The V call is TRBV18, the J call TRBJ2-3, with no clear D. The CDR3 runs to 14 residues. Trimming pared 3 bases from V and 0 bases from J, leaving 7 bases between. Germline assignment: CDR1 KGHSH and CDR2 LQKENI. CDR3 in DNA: TGTGCCAGCTCACCGGACCAAAGCACAGATACGCAGTATTTT. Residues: CASSPDQSTDTQYF.